The 22 T cell receptor beta chains reported below all come from one sample, sequenced in a study of cytomegalovirus exposure and HLA in healthy donors. The study ran its PCR with 60 Vbeta and 13 Jbeta primers. Using immunoSEQ multiplex PCR, the repertoire was profiled, and TCRdb retains in-frame clones only, with some absent. The data show 95,000 to 150,000 clones, 72% seen once. Sequencing used PBMCs. The receptors were sampled from a man aged 30-40 years in good health and CMV-seronegative.

The rearrangement links TRBV7-3 to TRBJ2-3; TRBD2 aligns across 8 bases. J gave up 1 base and V 7 bases, and 4 bases lay outside the gene matches. From germline, CDR1 is SGHTA and CDR2 FQGTGA. This CDR3 region has 14 residues. The CDR3 protein is CASKATSGTDTQYF. DNA of the CDR3: TGTGCCAGCAAGGCGACTAGCGGCACAGATACGCAGTATTTT.

This clone was detected once. The chain joins TRBV29-1 to TRBJ2-1; 11 nucleotides align to TRBD2. Trimming removed 2 bases from V and 8 bases from J; junction bases left unmatched: 8. This CDR3 has 15 amino acids. Germline lookup yields CDR1 SQVTM and CDR2 ANQGSEA. The CDR3 region has the DNA TGCAGCGTTGAACTAGCGGGGGGCCCCCGCCATGAGCAGTTCTTC. Protein product: CSVELAGGPRHEQFF.

The chain recombines TRBV19 with TRBJ2-1; 7 bases are shared with TRBD1. The CDR3 extends over 14 amino acids. Trimming cost V 2 bases and J 5 bases; bases outside gene matches: 3. Germline lookup yields CDR1 LNHDA and CDR2 SQIVND (reference sequence). CDR3 sequence reads: CASSITGEHNEQFF. DNA of the CDR3: TGTGCCAGTAGTATAACAGGGGAGCACAATGAGCAGTTCTTC.

The rearrangement joins TRBV7-9 to TRBJ1-6; possibly TRBD1 for D (6 bases). Germline V gene data show CDR1 as SEHNR and CDR2 as FQNEAQ (reference sequence). This CDR3 is 15 amino acids long. V dropped 5 bases and J dropped 7 bases, with 15 bases sitting between them. The CDR3 nucleotides are TGTGCCAGCAGCCGATTACAGGGAGGGAATTCACCCCTCCACTTT. This sequence encodes CASSRLQGGNSPLHF.

The chain is built from TRBV15 and TRBJ1-5; 7 nucleotides align to TRBD1. This CDR3 is built from 19 residues. V was clipped by 3 bases and J by 0 bases; unmatched bases: 14. Germline CDR1 and CDR2: LNHNV and YYDKDF (reference sequence). The CDR3 bases are TGTGCCACCAGCAGGAGAAACCGGGACAGAGGGTATAGCAATCAGCCCCAGCATTTT. It encodes CATSRRNRDRGYSNQPQHF.

This chain uses TRBV19 with TRBJ1-1, with TRBD1 as a possible D gene (5 bases). The V gene's germline CDR1 is LNHDA and CDR2 SQIVND (reference sequence). The V and J ends lost 5 bases and 0 bases respectively, with 13 bases between them. CDR3 length equals 15 residues. The CDR3: CASSAWAGMNTEAFF. CDR3 nucleotide sequence: TGTGCCAGTAGTGCCTGGGCAGGGATGAACACTGAAGCTTTCTTT.

V is TRBV7-2 and J is TRBJ1-6; 10 bases fit TRBD1. V shed 5 bases and J 0 bases; nucleotides not matched to a gene: 10. CDR1 is SGHTA, CDR2 FQGNSA, per germline. The CDR3 contains 19 residues. For the CDR3, the DNA is TGTGCCAGCAGCCACACAAGGACAGGGGGGAGCTCCTATAATTCACCCCTCCACTTT. Its protein is CASSHTRTGGSSYNSPLHF.

The chain employs TRBV6-5 and TRBJ1-1; TRBD1 is a possible D gene (6 bases). V lost 4 bases to trimming and J lost 4 bases, with 16 bases between them. The germline V gene has CDR1 MNHEY and CDR2 SVGAGI. This CDR3 region has 15 residues. The CDR3 spells CASSLGASLVTEAFF. In DNA, the CDR3 is TGTGCCAGCAGTTTGGGGGCAAGTTTGGTCACTGAAGCTTTCTTT.

This clone has just a few counts. One junction end disagrees with the germline gene, perhaps due to a read error. The rearrangement uses TRBV7-9 and TRBJ1-1; 7 bases are a match to TRBD1. This CDR3 has 13 amino acids. Germline assignment: CDR1 SEHNR and CDR2 FQNEAQ (reference sequence). CDR3 residues: CSSSFAGTEEAFF. The CDR3 region has the DNA TGTTCCAGCAGCTTCGCCGGGACAGAAGAAGCTTTCTTT.

The chain uses TRBV18 and TRBJ2-1, with a possible D match to TRBD1 (6 bases). The CDR3 extends over 12 amino acids. CDR1 is KGHSH, CDR2 LQKENI, per germline. V lost 5 bases to trimming and J lost 8 bases, with 10 bases between them. In nucleotides, the CDR3 is TGTGCCAGCTCAACAGGGTATGATGAGCAGTTCTTC. This translates into CASSTGYDEQFF.

This clone has only a few counts. The chain uses TRBV5-1 and TRBJ2-7, with 10 positions matching TRBD2. The V gene end was trimmed by 5 bases and the J gene end by 5 bases; junction bases not matched to a gene: 13. Per germline, CDR1 SGHRS and CDR2 YFSETQ. There are 16 residues in the CDR3. In nucleotides, the CDR3 is TGCGCCAGCAGGCAGGGACTAGCGCCGGGATGGGACGAGCAGTACTTC. Protein: CASRQGLAPGWDEQYF.

The V gene is TRBV30, the J gene TRBJ2-5, with D perhaps matching TRBD2 (7 bases). The J call may be wrong; the DNA end is better matched by TRBJ2-7. CDR3 length: 15 residues. CDR1 is GTSNPN, CDR2 SVGIG, per germline (reference sequence). The CDR3 DNA is TGTGCCTGGAGGCCTTTTGGGGGGGGGCCCTACGAGCAGTACTTC. As protein: CAWRPFGGGPYEQYF.

This clone was recorded once. The chain has TRBV19 and TRBJ2-5, with D perhaps matching TRBD1 (6 bases). The CDR3 is made up of 13 amino acids. The V and J ends lost 5 bases and 5 bases respectively, with 12 bases between them. Germline V lookup: CDR1 LNHDA, CDR2 SQIVND (reference sequence). The CDR3, as DNA: TGTGCCAGTAGTGGCAGGGGCCGGGAGACCCAGTACTTC. This gives the protein CASSGRGRETQYF.

The chain is built from TRBV4-3 and TRBJ1-6; TRBD1 is a possible D gene (6 bases). V was clipped by 4 bases and J by 9 bases, with 13 bases between them. Germline V CDR1 and CDR2: LGHNA, YSLEER. The CDR3 totals 14 residues. CDR3 region: CASSRHREASPLHF. The CDR3 DNA reads TGCGCCAGCAGCCGACACAGGGAAGCTTCACCCCTCCACTTT.

The chain couples TRBV10-3 to TRBJ1-2; D remains unclear. CDR3 length: 15 residues. Trimming cost V 2 bases and J 1 base, with 11 bases left between them. In germline, CDR1 is ENHRY, CDR2 SYGVKD. The CDR3 region has the DNA TGTGCCATCAGTGAGGTCTTGGAGGATAACTATGGCTACACCTTC. This translates into CAISEVLEDNYGYTF.

This sequence joins TRBV5-6 and TRBJ1-3; 9 positions agree with TRBD1. The CDR3 is made up of 16 amino acids. Unmatched junction bases numbered 7, after V lost 4 bases and J lost 2 bases. Germline V CDR1 and CDR2: SGHDT, YYEEEE. As DNA, the CDR3 is TGTGCCAGCAGCCGGACAGGGGCGATGCCTGGAAACACCATATATTTT. It encodes CASSRTGAMPGNTIYF.

The genes are TRBV9 and TRBJ2-7, with D perhaps matching TRBD1 (5 bases). Germline V lookup: CDR1 SGDLS, CDR2 YYNGEE. This CDR3 is built from 14 residues. V lost 0 bases and J lost 7, with 14 bases in between. The CDR3 DNA sequence: TGTGCCAGCAGCGTAGGGGAAGGGGTGGGGGAGCAGTACTTC. It is translated as CASSVGEGVGEQYF.

V usage is TRBV9 and J usage is TRBJ2-7, with D tentatively TRBD1 (5 bases). The CDR3 spans 15 residues. CDR1 is SGDLS and CDR2 is YYNGEE in the germline V gene. V shed 0 bases and J shed 4 bases, with 14 bases lying between them. The CDR3 region is CASSVGQGFPYEQYF. CDR3 DNA: TGTGCCAGCAGCGTAGGGCAGGGCTTTCCTTACGAGCAGTACTTC.

This CDR3 is CASRRTGGGETQYF. DNA for the CDR3: TGTGCCAGCAGACGGACAGGAGGAGGGGAGACCCAGTACTTC. The rearrangement uses TRBV11-2 and TRBJ2-5, with D possibly TRBD1 on 7 matching bases. The V gene lost 6 bases and the J gene lost 5 bases, with 16 bases spanning the gap. CDR1 and CDR2 from the germline V gene are SGHAT and FQNNGV. The CDR3 consists of 14 residues.

J is TRBJ1-1 and V is TRBV9; D is undetermined. Trimming removed 4 bases from V and 1 base from J, with 17 bases in between. From germline, CDR1 is SGDLS and CDR2 YYNGEE. The CDR3 is 16 amino acids. CDR3 bases: TGTGCCAGCAGCCCCTCGGGATCCATAAAGAACACTGAAGCTTTCTTT. The encoded protein is CASSPSGSIKNTEAFF. Filled out from reference TRBV9 and TRBJ1-1, the complete variable domain reads DSGVTQTPKHLITATGQRVTLRCSPRSGDLSVYWYQQSLDQGLQFLIQYYNGEERAKGNILERFSAQQFPDLHSELNLSSLELGDSALYFCASSPSGSIKNTEAFFGQGTRLTVV.

The genes are TRBV9 and TRBJ2-5, with D unclear. The CDR3 loop spans 15 amino acids. Deletions cut 0 bases from V and 3 bases from J, with 12 bases between. The germline CDR1 and CDR2 sequences are SGDLS and YYNGEE. CDR3 DNA sequence: TGTGCCAGCAGCGTAGGTGGTATGTCGGAAGAGACCCAGTACTTC. As protein: CASSVGGMSEETQYF. The full variable domain, with the rest looked up from reference TRBV9 and TRBJ2-5, is DSGVTQTPKHLITATGQRVTLRCSPRSGDLSVYWYQQSLDQGLQFLIQYYNGEERAKGNILERFSAQQFPDLHSELNLSSLELGDSALYFCASSVGGMSEETQYFGPGTRLLVL.

The J gene is TRBJ1-1, the V gene TRBV9, with D unclear. V was cut by 4 bases and J by 1 base, with 11 bases left in between. Germline lookup yields CDR1 SGDLS and CDR2 YYNGEE. The CDR3 has 14 residues. CDR3 DNA: TGTGCCAGCAGCTGGTCGGAGTGGAACACTGAAGCTTTCTTT. It translates to CASSWSEWNTEAFF. The full variable domain, rest sourced from reference TRBV9 and TRBJ1-1, is DSGVTQTPKHLITATGQRVTLRCSPRSGDLSVYWYQQSLDQGLQFLIQYYNGEERAKGNILERFSAQQFPDLHSELNLSSLELGDSALYFCASSWSEWNTEAFFGQGTRLTVV.